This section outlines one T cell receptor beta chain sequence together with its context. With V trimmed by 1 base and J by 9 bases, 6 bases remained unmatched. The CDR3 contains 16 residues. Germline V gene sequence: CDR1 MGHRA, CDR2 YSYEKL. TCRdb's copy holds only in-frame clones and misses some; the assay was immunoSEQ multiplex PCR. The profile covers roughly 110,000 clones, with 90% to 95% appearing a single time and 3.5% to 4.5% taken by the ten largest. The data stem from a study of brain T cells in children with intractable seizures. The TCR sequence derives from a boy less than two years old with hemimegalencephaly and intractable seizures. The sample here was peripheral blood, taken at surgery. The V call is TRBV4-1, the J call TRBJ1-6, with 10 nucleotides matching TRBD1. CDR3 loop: CASSQVGTGDRSPLHF. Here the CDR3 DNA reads TGCGCCAGCAGCCAAGTCGGGACAGGGGACCGTTCACCCCTCCACTTT.